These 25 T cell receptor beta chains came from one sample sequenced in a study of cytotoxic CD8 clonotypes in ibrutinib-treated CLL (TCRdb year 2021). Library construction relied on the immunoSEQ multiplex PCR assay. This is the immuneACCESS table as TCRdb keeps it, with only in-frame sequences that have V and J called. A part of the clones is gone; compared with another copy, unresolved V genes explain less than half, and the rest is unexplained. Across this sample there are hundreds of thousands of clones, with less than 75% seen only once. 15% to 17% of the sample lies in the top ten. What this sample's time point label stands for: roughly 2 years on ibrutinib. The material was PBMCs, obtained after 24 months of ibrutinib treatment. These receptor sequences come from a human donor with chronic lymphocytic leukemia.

The CDR3 loop reads CASSRSAGFEQYF. The DNA for the CDR3 is TGTGCCAGCAGCCGTAGTGCGGGGTTCGAGCAGTACTTC. The chain recombines TRBV11-2 with TRBJ2-7; D is perhaps TRBD2 (6 bases). Per the germline V gene, CDR1 is SGHAT and CDR2 is FQNNGV. V was shortened by 5 bases and J by 6 bases, with 14 bases between the two germline ends. The CDR3 loop spans 13 amino acids.

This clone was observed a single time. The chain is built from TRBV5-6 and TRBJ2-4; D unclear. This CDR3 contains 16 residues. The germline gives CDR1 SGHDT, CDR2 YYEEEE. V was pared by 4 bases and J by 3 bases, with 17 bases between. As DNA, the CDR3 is TGTGCCAGCAGCCGTCTGTGGGATTCGGGCAAAAACATTCAGTACTTC. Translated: CASSRLWDSGKNIQYF. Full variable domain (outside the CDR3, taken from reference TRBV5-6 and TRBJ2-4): DAGVTQSPTHLIKTRGQQVTLRCSPKSGHDTVSWYQQALGQGPQFIFQYYEEEERQRGNFPDRFSGHQFPNYSSELNVNALLLGDSALYLCASSRLWDSGKNIQYFGAGTRLSVL.

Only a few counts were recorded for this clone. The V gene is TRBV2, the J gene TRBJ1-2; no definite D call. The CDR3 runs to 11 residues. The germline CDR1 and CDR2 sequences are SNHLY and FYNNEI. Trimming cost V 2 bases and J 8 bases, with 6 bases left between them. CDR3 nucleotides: TGTGCCAGCAGTGAACGTCACGGCTACACCTTC. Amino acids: CASSERHGYTF. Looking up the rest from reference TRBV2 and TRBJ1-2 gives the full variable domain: EPEVTQTPSHQVTQMGQEVILRCVPISNHLYFYWYRQILGQKVEFLVSFYNNEISEKSEIFDDQFSVERPDGSNFTLKIRSTKLEDSAMYFCASSERHGYTFGSGTRLTVV.

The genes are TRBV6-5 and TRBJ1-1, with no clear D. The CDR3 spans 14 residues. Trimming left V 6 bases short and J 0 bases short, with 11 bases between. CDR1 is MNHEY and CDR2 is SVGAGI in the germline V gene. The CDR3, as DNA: TGTGCCAGCAGCCTGTACGTAATGAACACTGAAGCTTTCTTT. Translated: CASSLYVMNTEAFF.

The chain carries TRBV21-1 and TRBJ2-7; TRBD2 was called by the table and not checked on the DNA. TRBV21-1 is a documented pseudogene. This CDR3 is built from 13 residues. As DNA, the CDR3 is TGTGCCAGCAGCGACGCGGGGACCTACGAGCAGTACTTC. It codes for CASSDAGTYEQYF.

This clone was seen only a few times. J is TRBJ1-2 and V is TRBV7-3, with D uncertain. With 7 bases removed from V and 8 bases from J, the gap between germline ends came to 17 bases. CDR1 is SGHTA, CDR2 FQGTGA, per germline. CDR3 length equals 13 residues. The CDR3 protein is CASTLIGEEGYTF. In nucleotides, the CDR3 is TGTGCCAGCACCTTGATCGGGGAGGAAGGCTACACCTTC.

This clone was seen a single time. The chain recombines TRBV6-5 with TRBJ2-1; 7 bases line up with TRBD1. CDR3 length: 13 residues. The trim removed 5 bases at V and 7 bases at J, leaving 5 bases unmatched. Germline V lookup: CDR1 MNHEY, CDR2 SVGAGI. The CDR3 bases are TGTGCCAGCAGTCAGAACAGGGGAAATGAGCAGTTCTTC. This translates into CASSQNRGNEQFF.

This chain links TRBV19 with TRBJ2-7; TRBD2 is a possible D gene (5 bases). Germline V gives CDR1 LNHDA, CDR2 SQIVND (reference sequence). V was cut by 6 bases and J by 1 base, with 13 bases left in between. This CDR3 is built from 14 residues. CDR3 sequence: CASRRAGTSYEQYF. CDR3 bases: TGTGCCAGTAGGAGGGCGGGTACATCCTACGAGCAGTACTTC.

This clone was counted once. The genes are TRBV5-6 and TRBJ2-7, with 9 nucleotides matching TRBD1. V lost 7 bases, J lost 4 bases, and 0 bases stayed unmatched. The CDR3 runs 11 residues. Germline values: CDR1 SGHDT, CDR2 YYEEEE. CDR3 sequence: CASGQGYEQYF. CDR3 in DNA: TGTGCCAGCGGACAGGGGTACGAGCAGTACTTC.

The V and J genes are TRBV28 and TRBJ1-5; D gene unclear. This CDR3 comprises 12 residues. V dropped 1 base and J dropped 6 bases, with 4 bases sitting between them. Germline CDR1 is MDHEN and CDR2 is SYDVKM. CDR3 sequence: CASSLFTQPQHF. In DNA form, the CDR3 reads TGTGCCAGCAGTTTATTTACTCAGCCCCAGCATTTT.

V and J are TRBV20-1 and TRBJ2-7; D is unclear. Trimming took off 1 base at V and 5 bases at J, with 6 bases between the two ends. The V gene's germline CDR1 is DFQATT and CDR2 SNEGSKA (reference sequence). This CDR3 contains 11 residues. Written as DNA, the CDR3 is TGCAGTGCTAGAGTCGTTAACGAGCAGTACTTC. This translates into CSARVVNEQYF.

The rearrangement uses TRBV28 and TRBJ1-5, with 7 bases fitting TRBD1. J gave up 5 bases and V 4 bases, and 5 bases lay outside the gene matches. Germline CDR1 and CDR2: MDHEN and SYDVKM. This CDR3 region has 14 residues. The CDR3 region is CASSSGQTYQPQHF. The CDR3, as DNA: TGTGCCAGCAGTTCGGGACAGACGTATCAGCCCCAGCATTTT.

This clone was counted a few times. The CDR3 DNA reads TGTGCCTGGAGTGTAGGCAGTCCTTCCTATGGCTACACCTTC. This sequence encodes CAWSVGSPSYGYTF. This chain links TRBV30 with TRBJ1-2, with D unresolved. There are 14 residues in the CDR3. Trimming cost V 0 bases and J 4 bases, with 12 bases left between them. Germline loops: CDR1 GTSNPN, CDR2 SVGIG (reference sequence).

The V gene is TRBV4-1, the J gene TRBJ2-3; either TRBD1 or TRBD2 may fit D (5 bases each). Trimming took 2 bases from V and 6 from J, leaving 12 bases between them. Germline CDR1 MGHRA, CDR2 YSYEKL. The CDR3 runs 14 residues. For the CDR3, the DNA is TGCGCCAGCAGCCAACCTACAGGACTCGATACGCAGTATTTT. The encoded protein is CASSQPTGLDTQYF.

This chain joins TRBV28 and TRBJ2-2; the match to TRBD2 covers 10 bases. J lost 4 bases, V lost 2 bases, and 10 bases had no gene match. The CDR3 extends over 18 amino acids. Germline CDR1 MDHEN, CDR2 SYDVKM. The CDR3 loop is CASSLTLAGEVSTGELFF. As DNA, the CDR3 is TGTGCCAGCAGTTTAACGCTAGCGGGAGAGGTTAGCACCGGGGAGCTGTTTTTT.

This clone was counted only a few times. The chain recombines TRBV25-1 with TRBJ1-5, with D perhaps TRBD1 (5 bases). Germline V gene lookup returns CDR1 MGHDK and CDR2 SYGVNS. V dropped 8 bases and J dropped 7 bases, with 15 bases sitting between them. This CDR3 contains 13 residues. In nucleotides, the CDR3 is TGTGCCAGCCATGGGGGATGGGGCCAGCCCCAGCATTTT. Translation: CASHGGWGQPQHF.

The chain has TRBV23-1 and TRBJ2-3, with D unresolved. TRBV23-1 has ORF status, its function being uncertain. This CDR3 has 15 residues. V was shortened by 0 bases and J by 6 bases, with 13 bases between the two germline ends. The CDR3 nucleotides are TGCGCCAGCAGTCAATCGGTCTCGGGTTCGGATACGCAGTATTTT. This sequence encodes CASSQSVSGSDTQYF.

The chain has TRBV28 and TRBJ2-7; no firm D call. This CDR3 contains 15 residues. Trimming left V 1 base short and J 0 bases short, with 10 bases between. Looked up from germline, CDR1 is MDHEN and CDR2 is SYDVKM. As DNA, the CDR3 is TGTGCCAGCAGTTTATACAGCTCCCTCTCCTACGAGCAGTACTTC. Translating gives CASSLYSSLSYEQYF.

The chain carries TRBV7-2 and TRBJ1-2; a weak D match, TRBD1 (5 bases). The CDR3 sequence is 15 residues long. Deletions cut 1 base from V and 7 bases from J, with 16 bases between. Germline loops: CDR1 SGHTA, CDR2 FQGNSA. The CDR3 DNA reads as TGTGCCAGCAGCTTAGGGTCAGGCAGGGAAGTTGGCTACACCTTC. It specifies CASSLGSGREVGYTF.

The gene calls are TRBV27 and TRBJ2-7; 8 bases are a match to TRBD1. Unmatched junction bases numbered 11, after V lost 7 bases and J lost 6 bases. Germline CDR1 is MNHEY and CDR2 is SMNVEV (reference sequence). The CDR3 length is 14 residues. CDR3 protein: CASTRGQGSFEQYF. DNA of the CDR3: TGTGCCAGCACCCGAGGACAGGGTTCGTTCGAGCAGTACTTC.

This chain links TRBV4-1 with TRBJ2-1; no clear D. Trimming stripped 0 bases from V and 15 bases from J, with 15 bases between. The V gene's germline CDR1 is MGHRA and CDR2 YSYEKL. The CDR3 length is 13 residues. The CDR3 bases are TGCGCCAGCAGCCAAGATCAGCTAGAAGGTCCGTTCTTC. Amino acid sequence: CASSQDQLEGPFF.

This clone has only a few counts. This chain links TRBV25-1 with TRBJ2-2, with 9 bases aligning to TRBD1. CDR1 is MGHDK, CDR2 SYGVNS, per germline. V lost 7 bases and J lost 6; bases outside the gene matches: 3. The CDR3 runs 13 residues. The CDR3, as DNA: TGTGCCAGCAATCGACAGGGGGCCGGGGAGCTGTTTTTT. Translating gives CASNRQGAGELFF.

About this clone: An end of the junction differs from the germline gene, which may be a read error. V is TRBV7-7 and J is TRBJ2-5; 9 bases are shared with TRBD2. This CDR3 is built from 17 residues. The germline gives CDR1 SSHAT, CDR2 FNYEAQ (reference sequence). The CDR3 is CASSLRSGGISRETQYF. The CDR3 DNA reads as TGTGCTAGCAGCTTACGGAGCGGGGGGATTAGTAGAGAGACCCAGTACTTC.

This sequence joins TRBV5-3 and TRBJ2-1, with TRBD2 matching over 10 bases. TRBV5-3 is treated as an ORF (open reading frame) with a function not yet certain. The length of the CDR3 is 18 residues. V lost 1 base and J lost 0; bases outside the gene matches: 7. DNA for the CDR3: TGTGCCAGAAGCTTGTGGCTAGCGGGAGAGACCTCCTACAATGAGCAGTTCTTC. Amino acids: CARSLWLAGETSYNEQFF.

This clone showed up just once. In nucleotides, the CDR3 is TGTGCCAGCAGCTTGGGAGGGGGCAATCAGCCCCAGCATTTT. Encoded protein: CASSLGGGNQPQHF. V gene TRBV5-6 combines with J gene TRBJ1-5; D might be TRBD1 (5 bases). The CDR3 is made up of 14 amino acids. V was cut by 0 bases and J by 2 bases, with 6 bases left in between. Germline values: CDR1 SGHDT, CDR2 YYEEEE.